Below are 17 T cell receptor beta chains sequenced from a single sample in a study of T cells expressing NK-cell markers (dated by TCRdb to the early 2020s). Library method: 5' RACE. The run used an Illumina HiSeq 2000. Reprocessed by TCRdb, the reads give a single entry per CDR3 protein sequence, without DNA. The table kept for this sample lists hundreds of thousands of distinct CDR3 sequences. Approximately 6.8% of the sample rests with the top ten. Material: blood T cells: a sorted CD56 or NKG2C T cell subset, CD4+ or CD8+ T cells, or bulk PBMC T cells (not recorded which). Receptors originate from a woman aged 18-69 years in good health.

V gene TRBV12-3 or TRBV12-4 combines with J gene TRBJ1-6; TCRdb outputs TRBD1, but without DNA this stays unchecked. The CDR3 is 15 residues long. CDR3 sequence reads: CASSLGPAGRSPLHF.

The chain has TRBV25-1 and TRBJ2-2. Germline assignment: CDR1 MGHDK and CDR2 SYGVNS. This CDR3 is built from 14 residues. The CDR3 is CASSELGNTGELFF.

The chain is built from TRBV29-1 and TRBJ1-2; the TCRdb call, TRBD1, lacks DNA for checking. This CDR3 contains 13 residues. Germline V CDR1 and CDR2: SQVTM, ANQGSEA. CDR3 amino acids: CSVGQGRDYGYTF.

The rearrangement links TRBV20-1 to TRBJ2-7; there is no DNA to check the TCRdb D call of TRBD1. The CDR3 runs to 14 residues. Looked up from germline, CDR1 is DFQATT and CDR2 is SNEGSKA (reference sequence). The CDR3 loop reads CSARDRGISYEQYF.

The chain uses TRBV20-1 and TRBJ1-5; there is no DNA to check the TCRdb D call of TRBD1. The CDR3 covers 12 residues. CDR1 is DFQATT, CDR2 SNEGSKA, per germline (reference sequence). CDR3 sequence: CSATGNHQPQHF.

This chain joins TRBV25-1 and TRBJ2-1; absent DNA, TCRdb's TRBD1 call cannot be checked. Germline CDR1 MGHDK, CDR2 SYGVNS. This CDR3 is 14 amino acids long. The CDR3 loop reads CASGPGTARGEQFF.

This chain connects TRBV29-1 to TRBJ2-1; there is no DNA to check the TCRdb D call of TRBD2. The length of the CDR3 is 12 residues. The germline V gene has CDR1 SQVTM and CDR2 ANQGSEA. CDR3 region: CSVRASGNEQFF.

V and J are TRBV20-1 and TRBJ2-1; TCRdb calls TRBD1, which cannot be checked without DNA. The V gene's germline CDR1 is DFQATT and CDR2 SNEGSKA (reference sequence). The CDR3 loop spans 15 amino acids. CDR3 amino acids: CSAEQQGVSYNEQFF.

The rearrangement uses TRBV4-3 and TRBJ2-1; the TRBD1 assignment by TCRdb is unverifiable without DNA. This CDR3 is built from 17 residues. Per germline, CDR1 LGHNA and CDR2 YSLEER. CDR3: CASSQGALGGMYNEQFF.

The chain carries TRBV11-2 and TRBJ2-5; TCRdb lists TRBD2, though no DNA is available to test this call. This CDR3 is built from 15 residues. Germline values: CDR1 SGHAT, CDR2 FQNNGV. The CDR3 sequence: CASSSAGGREETQYF.

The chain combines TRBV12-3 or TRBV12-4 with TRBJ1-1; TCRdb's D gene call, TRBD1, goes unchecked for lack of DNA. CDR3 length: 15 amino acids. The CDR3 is CASSPIQGAYTEAFF.

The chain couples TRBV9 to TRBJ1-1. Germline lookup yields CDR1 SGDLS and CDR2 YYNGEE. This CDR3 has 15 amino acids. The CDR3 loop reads CASSVAGQVNTEAFF.

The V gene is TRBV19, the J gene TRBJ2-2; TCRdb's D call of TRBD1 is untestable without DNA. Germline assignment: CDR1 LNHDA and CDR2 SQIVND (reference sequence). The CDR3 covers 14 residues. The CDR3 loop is CASKRQAPTGELFF.

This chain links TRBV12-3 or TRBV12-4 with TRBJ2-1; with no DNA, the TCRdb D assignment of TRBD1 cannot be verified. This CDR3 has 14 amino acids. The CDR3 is CASSLMGAYNEQFF.

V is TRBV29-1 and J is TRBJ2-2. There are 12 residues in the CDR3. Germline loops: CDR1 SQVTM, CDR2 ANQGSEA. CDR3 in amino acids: CSVVGFTGELFF.

The CDR3 is CASSEVGTGHDTQYF. The V and J genes are TRBV4-3 and TRBJ2-3; TCRdb outputs TRBD1, but without DNA this stays unchecked. The germline CDR1 and CDR2 sequences are LGHNA and YSLEER. This CDR3 is 15 amino acids long.

Here the CDR3 reads CASSWTGGEQYF. The V call is TRBV5-4, the J call TRBJ2-7; TCRdb's D call of TRBD1 is untestable without DNA. Looked up from germline, CDR1 is SGHNT and CDR2 is YYREEE (reference sequence). This CDR3 is built from 12 residues.